The 21 T cell receptor beta chains presented below share a single source sample, sequenced in a study of T-cell reconstitution after alpha-beta-depleted transplantation in children. Construction of the TCRbeta library involved unique molecular identifiers. TCRdb called the PCR reads again in MiXCR, with one record for every CDR3 protein. Of hundreds of thousands of distinct CDR3 sequences detected, roughly 16% appear once; the ten largest clones hold around 5%. This sample comprised PBMCs, mostly from graft donor cells, obtained 360 days after TCRalphabeta/CD19-depleted stem cell transplant. Receptor source: a male patient aged 5 to 17 who had a stem cell transplant for acute lymphoblastic leukemia, so the T cells may come from the graft donor.

This clonotype was observed at least ten times. CDR3 amino acids: CASSLVVDEQFF. CDR3 sequence (DNA): TGTGCCAGCAGTTTAGTAGTGGATGAGCAGTTCTTC. This chain joins TRBV12-3 or TRBV12-4 and TRBJ2-1; D gene unclear. Trimming shortened V by 1 base and J by 8 bases, and 6 bases separated the two germline ends. The CDR3 extends over 12 amino acids.

This clonotype was picked up many times. This sequence joins TRBV18 and TRBJ2-6, with D perhaps matching TRBD1 (5 bases). This CDR3 contains 14 residues. V lost 4 bases and J 2 bases, leaving 6 bases between the germline ends. CDR1 is KGHSH, CDR2 LQKENI, per germline. CDR3 in amino acids: CASSQDTGANVLTF. CDR3 sequence (DNA): TGTGCCAGCTCACAGGACACTGGGGCCAACGTCCTGACTTTC.

The chain combines TRBV7-9 with TRBJ2-7; 8 bases fit TRBD1. The CDR3 contains 14 residues. V lost 3 bases, J lost 2 bases, and 3 bases stayed unmatched. From germline, CDR1 is SEHNR and CDR2 FQNEAQ (reference sequence). The CDR3 is CASSLTGDPYEQYF. Here the CDR3 DNA reads TGTGCCAGCAGCTTGACAGGGGATCCCTACGAGCAGTACTTC.

This clonotype came up many times. The chain has TRBV5-1 and TRBJ2-1; a possible D gene is TRBD2 (5 bases). Trimming left V 4 bases short and J 4 bases short, with 9 bases between. This CDR3 is built from 13 residues. Germline values: CDR1 SGHRS, CDR2 YFSETQ. CDR3 in amino acids: CASSPRGYNEQFF. In DNA, the CDR3 is TGCGCCAGCAGCCCAAGAGGGTACAATGAGCAGTTCTTC.

This clonotype was counted a few times. The chain carries TRBV6-1 and TRBJ1-4; D is unresolved. This CDR3 spans 13 amino acids. CDR1 is MNHNS and CDR2 is SASEGT in the germline V gene. Trimming left V 5 bases short and J 12 bases short, with 16 bases between. CDR3 in DNA: TGTGCCAGCAGTCCCGGGCGTATCGGGGAACTGTTTTTT. It translates to CASSPGRIGELFF.

V is TRBV10-3 and J is TRBJ2-5; D is undetermined. The V end was cut by 6 bases, the J end by 5 bases, with 13 bases between. The CDR3 spans 13 residues. Germline assignment: CDR1 ENHRY and CDR2 SYGVKD. The CDR3 loop reads CAISPGHAETQYF. As DNA, the CDR3 is TGTGCCATCAGCCCTGGGCATGCGGAGACCCAGTACTTC.

This clonotype was found a few times. The gene calls are TRBV7-7 and TRBJ2-3; tentatively, D is TRBD1 (5 bases). CDR1 and CDR2 from the germline V gene are SSHAT and FNYEAQ (reference sequence). The V end was cut by 1 base, the J end by 2 bases, with 16 bases between. The CDR3 spans 17 residues. The CDR3 is CASSLGTGAELTDTQYF. The CDR3 bases are TGTGCCAGCAGCTTAGGTACTGGGGCGGAACTCACAGATACGCAGTATTTT.

This clonotype was counted a few times. The chain combines TRBV25-1 with TRBJ2-5; no clear D gene. CDR1 is MGHDK and CDR2 is SYGVNS in the germline V gene. The CDR3 loop spans 13 amino acids. V was shortened by 2 bases and J by 5 bases, with 9 bases between the two germline ends. CDR3 coding DNA: TGTGCCAGCAGTGAAACGGGTGCGGAGACCCAGTACTTC. This encodes CASSETGAETQYF.

CDR3 sequence (DNA): TGTGCCAGCAGTTTATTTGGGGACTACGAGCAGTACTTC. Translated: CASSLFGDYEQYF. This chain connects TRBV12-3 or TRBV12-4 to TRBJ2-7; D unresolved. The V and J ends lost 2 bases and 3 bases respectively, with 8 bases between them. The CDR3 has 13 amino acids.

This sequence joins TRBV5-5 and TRBJ2-7; D is perhaps TRBD1 (5 bases). The ends were cut back, 5 bases at V and 2 bases at J, with 17 bases in the middle. This CDR3 has 15 amino acids. Germline V gene data show CDR1 as SGHKS and CDR2 as YYEKEE (reference sequence). CDR3 sequence: CASSQEAWGTYEQYF. The CDR3 nucleotides read TGTGCCAGCAGTCAGGAAGCTTGGGGCACCTACGAGCAGTACTTC.

This clonotype was detected a few times. The rearrangement links TRBV10-3 to TRBJ2-2; tentative D call: TRBD1 (6 bases). From germline, CDR1 is ENHRY and CDR2 SYGVKD. The CDR3 runs 13 residues. The ends were cut back, 10 bases at V and 2 bases at J, with 11 bases in the middle. CDR3 sequence: CATQGPNTGELFF. The CDR3 coding sequence is TGTGCCACCCAGGGGCCTAACACCGGGGAGCTGTTTTTT.

This chain connects TRBV5-1 to TRBJ2-7, with 8 bases matching TRBD1. V dropped 0 bases and J dropped 7; count of bases not matched to a gene: 12. The germline gives CDR1 SGHRS, CDR2 YFSETQ. The CDR3 loop spans 16 amino acids. CDR3 bases: TGCGCCAGCAGCTTGGCCGGGACAGGCTCCCAGGGTGAGCAGTACTTC. It codes for CASSLAGTGSQGEQYF.

J is TRBJ2-1 and V is TRBV12-3 or TRBV12-4; TRBD1 matches at 7 bases. After removal of 10 bases from V and 5 bases from J, the junction contained 17 bases not matched to a gene. CDR3 length: 16 residues. The CDR3 is CATEKKTGVLDNEQFF. Here the CDR3 DNA reads TGTGCCACCGAAAAGAAAACAGGGGTGTTAGACAATGAGCAGTTCTTC.

At least ten counts were recorded for this clonotype. The chain links TRBV12-3 or TRBV12-4 to TRBJ2-1; tentatively, D is TRBD1 or TRBD2 (6 bases each). The V end was cut by 6 bases, the J end by 8 bases, with 14 bases between. The CDR3 totals 13 residues. CDR3 bases: TGTGCCAGCAGGTCGATAGGGGGGCATGAGCAGTTCTTC. Protein: CASRSIGGHEQFF.

With respect to this clonotype: The CDR3 end shows no conserved phenylalanine or tryptophan, and so a read error is likely. The genes are TRBV10-3 and TRBJ1-4; D unresolved. CDR1 and CDR2 (germline): ENHRY, SYGVKD. The length of the CDR3 is 14 residues. With 2 bases removed from V and 5 bases from J, the gap between germline ends came to 9 bases. The CDR3 nucleotides read TGTGCCATCAGTGAGGGACGGGGAAATGAAAAACTGTTTTGT. Its protein is CAISEGRGNEKLFC.

This clonotype came up a few times. The V gene is TRBV5-1, the J gene TRBJ2-5; perhaps TRBD1 as D (6 bases). The CDR3 totals 13 residues. The germline V gene encodes CDR1 SGHRS and CDR2 YFSETQ. The V and J ends lost 0 bases and 6 bases respectively, with 9 bases between them. CDR3 coding DNA: TGCGCCAGCAGCTTGGCAGGGGAAAAGACCCAGTACTTC. Translating gives CASSLAGEKTQYF.

This clonotype has only a few counts. V gene TRBV7-8 combines with J gene TRBJ2-1; D gene unclear. Trimming shortened V by 6 bases and J by 8 bases, and 8 bases separated the two germline ends. The germline V gene encodes CDR1 SGHVS and CDR2 FQNEAQ. The CDR3 has 11 amino acids. The CDR3 nucleotides read TGTGCCAGCAGGGGTATGGATGAGCAGTTCTTC. Its protein product is CASRGMDEQFF. The whole variable domain, remainder taken from reference TRBV7-8 and TRBJ2-1, is GAGVSQSPRYKVAKRGQDVALRCDPISGHVSLFWYQQALGQGPEFLTYFQNEAQLDKSGLPSDRFFAERPEGSVSTLKIQRTQQEDSAVYLCASRGMDEQFFGPGTRLTVL.

This clonotype turned up a few times. The chain joins TRBV20-1 to TRBJ2-2, with 9 bases aligning to TRBD2. Germline V lookup: CDR1 DFQATT, CDR2 SNEGSKA (reference sequence). CDR3 length: 15 amino acids. V was pared by 4 bases and J by 8 bases, with 11 bases of the junction left unmatched. CDR3: CSAIISGGTGGELFF. The CDR3, as DNA: TGCAGTGCTATAATTAGCGGGGGAACAGGGGGGGAGCTGTTTTTT.

This chain's CDR3 is CASSPPGAEQFF. The CDR3 nucleotides read TGTGCCAGCAGTCCCCCGGGGGCGGAGCAGTTCTTC. The chain recombines TRBV2 with TRBJ2-1; D tentatively reads TRBD1 or TRBD2 (6 bases each). The CDR3 is made up of 12 amino acids. V lost 5 bases and J lost 10, with 12 bases in between. Germline CDR1 reads SNHLY; CDR2 reads FYNNEI. Complete variable domain (other parts from reference TRBV2 and TRBJ2-1): EPEVTQTPSHQVTQMGQEVILRCVPISNHLYFYWYRQILGQKVEFLVSFYNNEISEKSEIFDDQFSVERPDGSNFTLKIRSTKLEDSAMYFCASSPPGAEQFFGPGTRLTVL.

V is TRBV6-5 and J is TRBJ2-2, with a possible D match to TRBD2 (6 bases). Germline loops: CDR1 MNHEY, CDR2 SVGAGI. The CDR3 covers 18 residues. V was shortened by 0 bases and J by 8 bases, with 22 bases between the two germline ends. The CDR3 sequence: CASSYSSVGREVGGELFF. Written as DNA, the CDR3 is TGTGCCAGCAGTTACTCGTCGGTGGGCAGGGAGGTTGGAGGGGAGCTGTTTTTT.

This clonotype was seen more than once but under ten times. The chain carries TRBV7-9 and TRBJ2-7; no clear D. The length of the CDR3 is 14 residues. Trimming took 5 bases from V and 4 from J, leaving 15 bases between them. Germline CDR1 reads SEHNR; CDR2 reads FQNEAQ (reference sequence). CDR3 bases: TGTGCCAGCAGCCAACCCGGATTCACTTACGAGCAGTACTTC. This codes for CASSQPGFTYEQYF.